A selection of T cell receptor beta chains follows, all from one sample in a study of pediatric ulcerative colitis. Only in-frame clones appear in the TCRdb table, and some are missing; sequencing was by immunoSEQ multiplex PCR. The sample includes tens of thousands of clones, more than 70% of them seen just once. The sequenced sample consisted of gut tissue. The receptors were gathered from a boy younger than 18 with moderate ulcerative colitis. Each CDR3 is given without its conserved first and last residue. The size entry is marked missing in some rows and otherwise reads once, few, many or a size class.

V: TRBV6-6; J: TRBJ2-5; size: .; CDR3: ASSYGAISQETQY
V: TRBV10-1; J: TRBJ1-2; size: few; CDR3: ATPSYGYT
V: TRBV5-8; J: TRBJ1-2; size: few; CDR3: ASSLMGRDGGYT
V: TRBV6-1; J: TRBJ2-5; size: .; CDR3: ASSERGVETQY
V: TRBV2; J: TRBJ2-5; size: .; CDR3: ASSVSTAQY
V: TRBV25-1; J: TRBJ2-5; size: .; CDR3: ASSEWEETQY
V: TRBV11-2; J: TRBJ2-5; size: once; CDR3: ASSLGLPGKETQY
V: TRBV10-3; J: TRBJ2-1; size: .; CDR3: AIRDRGGYNEQF
V: TRBV5-6; J: TRBJ2-1; size: .; CDR3: ASSLAWTSGYNEQF
V: TRBV25-1; J: TRBJ2-7; size: once; CDR3: ASSEYQGREQY
V: TRBV18; J: TRBJ2-1; size: few; CDR3: ASSPPTGQGVYNEQF
V: TRBV5-1; J: TRBJ2-1; size: .; CDR3: ASSLGFNEQF
V: TRBV2; J: TRBJ1-1; size: .; CDR3: ASSEGGGGNTEAF
V: TRBV7-2; J: TRBJ1-6; size: .; CDR3: ASSPRDRGSPLH
V: TRBV30; J: TRBJ2-3; size: once; CDR3: ALERWRLTDTQY
V: TRBV4-2; J: TRBJ1-5; size: .; CDR3: ASSQEIVMDSFYSNQPQH
V: TRBV7-6; J: TRBJ1-3; size: .; CDR3: ASSKGQLSGNTIY
V: TRBV5-1; J: TRBJ2-3; size: .; CDR3: ASSLISGSPTDTQY